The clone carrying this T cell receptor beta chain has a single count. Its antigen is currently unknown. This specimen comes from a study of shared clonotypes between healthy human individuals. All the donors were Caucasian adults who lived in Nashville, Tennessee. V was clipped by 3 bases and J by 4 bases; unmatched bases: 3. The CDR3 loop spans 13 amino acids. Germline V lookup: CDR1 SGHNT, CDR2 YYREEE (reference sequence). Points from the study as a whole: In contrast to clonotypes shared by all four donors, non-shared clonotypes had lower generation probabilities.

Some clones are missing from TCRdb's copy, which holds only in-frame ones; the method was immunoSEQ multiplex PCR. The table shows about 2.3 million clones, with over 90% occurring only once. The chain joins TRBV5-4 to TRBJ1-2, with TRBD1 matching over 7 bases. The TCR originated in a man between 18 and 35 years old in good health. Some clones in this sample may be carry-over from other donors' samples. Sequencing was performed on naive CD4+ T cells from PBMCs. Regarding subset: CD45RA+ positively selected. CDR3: CASSSGQSYGYTF. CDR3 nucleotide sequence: TGTGCCAGCAGCTCGGGACAGAGCTATGGCTACACCTTC.